This T cell receptor beta chain appears in the sequencing data of a study of T-cell reconstitution after alpha-beta-depleted transplantation in children. Study-wide results and caveats: High day-60 TCRbeta diversity in some patients came from surviving recipient T cells and thymic progenitors. Reports say that about two months after transplant, the alpha-beta T cells came out of several hundred graft clones that had expanded.

This clonotype was counted ten times or more. The antigen is unknown. Unique molecular identifiers were used in preparing the TCRbeta library. TCRdb reanalysed the PCR reads using MiXCR and keeps one entry per CDR3 protein. Of approximately 500,000 distinct CDR3 sequences listed, about 10% are singletons. Germline CDR1 is SGHVS and CDR2 is FQNEAQ. J lost 1 base, V lost 5 bases, and 10 bases had no gene match. The CDR3 contains 16 residues. The input for sequencing was PBMCs, taken before TCRalphabeta/CD19-depleted stem cell transplant. The chain is built from TRBV7-8 and TRBJ2-5; 7 bases are shared with TRBD1. The receptor comes from a child aged 2 to 10 with inherited bone marrow failure, due to receive a stem cell transplant. CDR3 sequence: CASSPWDSVFQETQYF. The CDR3 nucleotides are TGTGCCAGCAGCCCCTGGGACAGCGTCTTCCAAGAGACCCAGTACTTC.